This is a list of T cell receptor beta chains from one sample in a study of radiation and T cells in renal cell carcinoma. TCRdb's table, derived via immunoSEQ multiplex PCR, lists solely in-frame clones and lacks some. The sample includes about 150,000 clones, roughly nine tenths of them seen just once. The source material was blood, sampled from a patient whose treatment included radiotherapy and nephrectomy. The receptor source for this set is a woman in her 70s with renal cell carcinoma. The CDR3 runs from the conserved cysteine through the conserved F or W. D genes are given only for firm matches. The listing skips clone size in some rows; elsewhere it reads once, few, many or a size class.

v_call: TRBV6-1; d_call: TRBD2; j_call: TRBJ2-1; clone_size: NA; cdr3_nt: TGTGCCAGCAGTGAAAATCGGCGGGGGGGCCCTGAGCAGTTCTTC; cdr3_aa: CASSENRRGGPEQFF
v_call: TRBV15; d_call: NA; j_call: TRBJ1-1; clone_size: NA; cdr3_nt: TGTGCCACCAGAAACCGCCAGGGGTGGACTGAAGCTTTCTTT; cdr3_aa: CATRNRQGWTEAFF
v_call: TRBV30; d_call: NA; j_call: TRBJ1-5; clone_size: NA; cdr3_nt: TGTGCCTGGAGCGCCGATAGGGTCCAGCCCCAGCATTTT; cdr3_aa: CAWSADRVQPQHF
v_call: TRBV7-9; d_call: NA; j_call: TRBJ1-6; clone_size: NA; cdr3_nt: TGTGCCAGCAGCTACTGGGGTGATTCACCCCTCCACTTT; cdr3_aa: CASSYWGDSPLHF
v_call: TRBV5-1; d_call: TRBD1; j_call: TRBJ2-7; clone_size: NA; cdr3_nt: TGCGCCAGCAGCTTGGATATTCCCGGACAGGCCGAGCAGTACTTC; cdr3_aa: CASSLDIPGQAEQYF
v_call: TRBV5-1; d_call: TRBD2; j_call: TRBJ2-7; clone_size: NA; cdr3_nt: TGCGCCAGTTCTAGCGGGGTCCTCTACGAGCAGTACTTC; cdr3_aa: CASSSGVLYEQYF
v_call: TRBV5-1; d_call: NA; j_call: TRBJ2-7; clone_size: NA; cdr3_nt: TGCGCCAGCAGCTCCCCCGGGACGGACAGCTCCTACGAGCAGTACTTC; cdr3_aa: CASSSPGTDSSYEQYF
v_call: TRBV12-5; d_call: TRBD1; j_call: TRBJ2-7; clone_size: NA; cdr3_nt: TGTGCTAGTGCCCTAGGGGACAGGGGGTACGAGCAGTACTTC; cdr3_aa: CASALGDRGYEQYF
v_call: TRBV27; d_call: NA; j_call: TRBJ2-2; clone_size: NA; cdr3_nt: TGTGCCAGCACCGACCCGTGGGGGCGATACACCGGGGAGCTGTTTTTT; cdr3_aa: CASTDPWGRYTGELFF
v_call: TRBV2; d_call: NA; j_call: TRBJ1-5; clone_size: NA; cdr3_nt: TGTGCCAGCAGTGACACAGGGTGGGAGCCCCAGCATTTT; cdr3_aa: CASSDTGWEPQHF
v_call: TRBV5-3; d_call: NA; j_call: TRBJ1-1; clone_size: NA; cdr3_nt: TGTGCCAGCAGCTTGGGGGTCGGGAATGAAGCTTTCTTT; cdr3_aa: CASSLGVGNEAFF
v_call: TRBV7-2; d_call: NA; j_call: TRBJ1-5; clone_size: NA; cdr3_nt: TGTGCCAGCAGCCAACAGAGGTCTCAGCCCCAGCATTTT; cdr3_aa: CASSQQRSQPQHF
v_call: TRBV20-1; d_call: NA; j_call: TRBJ2-1; clone_size: once; cdr3_nt: TGCAGTACGGGGCAGGGTGAGCAGTTCTTC; cdr3_aa: CSTGQGEQFF
v_call: TRBV5-4; d_call: NA; j_call: TRBJ1-2; clone_size: NA; cdr3_nt: TGTGCCAGCAGCTTGGAAGGAAAGGGAGCTAACTATGGCTACACCTTC; cdr3_aa: CASSLEGKGANYGYTF
v_call: TRBV7-9; d_call: NA; j_call: TRBJ2-3; clone_size: NA; cdr3_nt: TGTGCCAGCAGCTTTATGCAGGGAAGCACAGATACGCAGTATTTT; cdr3_aa: CASSFMQGSTDTQYF
v_call: TRBV5-4; d_call: NA; j_call: TRBJ2-5; clone_size: NA; cdr3_nt: TGTGCCAGCAGCGCGGGCCTCGCCCAAGAGACCCAGTACTTC; cdr3_aa: CASSAGLAQETQYF